This T cell receptor beta chain originates from a study of blood T cell repertoires in COVID-19. Turning to the study itself: Sites across the United States, Italy and Spain contributed samples from acute and convalescent COVID-19. In each case, the material was cDNA or gDNA derived from T cells, B-cell-depleted T cells, or PBMCs.

Original handling: Amplification of reference gene primers was used by the study to estimate nucleated cell counts. Assay used: immunoSEQ multiplex PCR; TCRdb lists only in-frame clones, some missing. Clonal size and the V and J genes are those of that table, whereas D and trimming came from the DNA. The repertoire holds roughly 200,000 clones, with 80% to 90% as singletons. V gave up 0 bases and J gave up 4 bases, with 13 bases separating them. This CDR3 region has 15 residues. Germline CDR1 is GTSNPN and CDR2 is SVGIG (reference sequence). The chain links TRBV30 to TRBJ1-5; tentatively, D is TRBD1 (5 bases). What was sequenced was peripheral blood. The sequence was collected from a woman between 18 and 29 years old who had recovered from COVID-19. As DNA, the CDR3 is TGTGCCTGGAGTGTCAGGGAACTATTAAATCAGCCCCAGCATTTT. Residues: CAWSVRELLNQPQHF.